This T cell receptor (beta chain) was obtained from a study of blood T cell repertoires in COVID-19. Overall study context: There were acute and convalescent COVID-19 samples, and they came from the United States, Italy and Spain. Nucleic acid was either cDNA or gDNA, and it came from T cells, B-cell-depleted T cells, or PBMCs.

Original processing methods: Researchers report that nucleated cell counts were estimated from reference gene primer amplification. Some clones are missing from TCRdb's copy, which holds only in-frame ones; the method was immunoSEQ multiplex PCR. That table furnishes V, J and clone size, whereas the DNA furnished D and trimming. The table lists around 140,000 clones, approximately 70% of them singletons. The sequence was collected from a woman aged 70-85 years with acute or convalescent COVID-19. Material for sequencing was peripheral blood.

The CDR3 is CASSSDRLASPNEQFF. As DNA, the CDR3 is TGTGCCAGCAGCTCCGACCGACTAGCTTCTCCCAATGAGCAGTTCTTC. The V and J genes are TRBV7-9 and TRBJ2-1; 7 nucleotides match TRBD2. Germline lookup yields CDR1 SEHNR and CDR2 FQNEAQ (reference sequence). The V gene end was trimmed by 4 bases and the J gene end by 6 bases; junction bases not matched to a gene: 12. CDR3 length: 16 residues.